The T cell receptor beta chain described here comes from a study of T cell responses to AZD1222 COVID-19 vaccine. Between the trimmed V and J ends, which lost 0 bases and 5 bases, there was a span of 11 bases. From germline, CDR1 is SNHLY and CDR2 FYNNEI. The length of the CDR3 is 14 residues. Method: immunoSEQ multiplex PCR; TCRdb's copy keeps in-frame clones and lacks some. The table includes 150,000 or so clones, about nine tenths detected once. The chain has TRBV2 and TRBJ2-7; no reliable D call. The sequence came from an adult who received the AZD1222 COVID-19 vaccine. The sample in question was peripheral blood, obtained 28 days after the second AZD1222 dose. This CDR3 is CASSEARLANEQYF. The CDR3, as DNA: TGTGCCAGCAGTGAAGCTCGGCTGGCTAACGAGCAGTACTTC.